One and the same sample provided the 3 T cell receptor beta chains below, sequenced in a study of T cells in Graves' hyperthyroidism and ophthalmopathy. RNA transcripts served as the template for amplifying TCR beta CDR3 regions. The HTBI primer set drove a first-round RT-PCR of the TCR CDR3. One entry per CDR3 protein results from TCRdb running MiXCR on the multiplex PCR reads. The sample lists 480,000 or so distinct CDR3 sequences, over 45% occurring once. The sequenced sample consisted of peripheral blood or thyroid tissue (not recorded which). The source of these receptors is an adult woman with Graves' disease, either hyperthyroidism or ophthalmopathy (not recorded which).

V usage is TRBV7-9 and J usage is TRBJ2-7, with D possibly being TRBD2 (7 bases). Germline V gene data show CDR1 as SEHNR and CDR2 as FQNEAQ (reference sequence). This CDR3 region has 12 residues. The CDR3 region is CAGGPISYEQYF. Here the CDR3 DNA reads TGTGCGGGGGGGCCTATCTCCTACGAGCAGTACTTC.

V gene TRBV7-2 combines with J gene TRBJ1-5, with 10 bases matching TRBD1. Germline CDR1 and CDR2: SGHTA and FQGNSA. The CDR3 runs to 15 residues. V dropped 2 bases and J dropped 7; count of bases not matched to a gene: 5. The CDR3 spells CASSLPSTGGQPQHF. CDR3 coding DNA: TGTGCCAGCAGCTTACCTTCGACAGGGGGCCAGCCCCAGCATTTT.

The chain couples TRBV14 to TRBJ2-2; a possible D gene is TRBD2 (6 bases). Trimming pared 6 bases from V and 1 base from J, leaving 21 bases between. CDR1 and CDR2 (germline): SGHDN, FVKESK. The CDR3 sequence is 18 residues long. CDR3 region: CASSSTGGWGKNTGELFF. The CDR3 DNA is TGTGCCAGCAGTTCCACCGGGGGATGGGGCAAGAACACCGGGGAGCTGTTTTTT.